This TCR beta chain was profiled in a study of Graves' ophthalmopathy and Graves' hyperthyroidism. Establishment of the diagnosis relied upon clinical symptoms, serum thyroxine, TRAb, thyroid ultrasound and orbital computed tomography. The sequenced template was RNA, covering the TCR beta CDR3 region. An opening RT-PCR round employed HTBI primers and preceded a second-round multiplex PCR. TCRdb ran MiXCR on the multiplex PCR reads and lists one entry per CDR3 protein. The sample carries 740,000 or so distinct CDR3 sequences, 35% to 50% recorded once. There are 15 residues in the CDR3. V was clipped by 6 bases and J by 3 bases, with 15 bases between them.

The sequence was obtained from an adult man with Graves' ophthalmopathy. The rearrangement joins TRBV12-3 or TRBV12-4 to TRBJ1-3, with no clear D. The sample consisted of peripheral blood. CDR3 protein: CASSIQLLFGNTIYF. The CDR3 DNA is TGTGCCAGCAGCATACAGCTCTTATTTGGAAACACCATATATTTT.